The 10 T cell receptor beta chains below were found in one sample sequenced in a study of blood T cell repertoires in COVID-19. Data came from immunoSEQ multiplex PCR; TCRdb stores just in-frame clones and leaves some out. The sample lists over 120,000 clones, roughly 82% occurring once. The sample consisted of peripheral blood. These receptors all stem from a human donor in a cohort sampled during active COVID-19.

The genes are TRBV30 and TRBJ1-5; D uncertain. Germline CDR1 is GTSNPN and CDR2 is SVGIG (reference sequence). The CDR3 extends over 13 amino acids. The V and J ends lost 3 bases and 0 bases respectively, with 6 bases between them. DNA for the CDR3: TGTGCCTGGAGGCAGGATAGCAATCAGCCCCAGCATTTT. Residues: CAWRQDSNQPQHF.

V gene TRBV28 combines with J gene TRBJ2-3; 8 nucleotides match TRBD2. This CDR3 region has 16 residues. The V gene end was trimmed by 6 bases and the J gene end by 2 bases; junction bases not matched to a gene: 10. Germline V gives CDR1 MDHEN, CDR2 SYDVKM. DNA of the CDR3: TGTGCCAGCAGCCTTCCTGGACTAGCCCACACAGATACGCAGTATTTT. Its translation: CASSLPGLAHTDTQYF.

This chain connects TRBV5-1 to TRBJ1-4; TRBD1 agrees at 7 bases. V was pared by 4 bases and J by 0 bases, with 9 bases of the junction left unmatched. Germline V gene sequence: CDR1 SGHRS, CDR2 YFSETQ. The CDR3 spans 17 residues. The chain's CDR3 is CASSRTGSPATNEKLFF. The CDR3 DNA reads TGCGCCAGCAGCCGGACAGGCAGCCCTGCAACTAATGAAAAACTGTTTTTT.

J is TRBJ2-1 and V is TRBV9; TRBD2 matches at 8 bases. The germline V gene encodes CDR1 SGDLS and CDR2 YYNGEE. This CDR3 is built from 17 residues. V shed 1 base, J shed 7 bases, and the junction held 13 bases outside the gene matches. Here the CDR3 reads CASSVSPDSGGLNEQFF. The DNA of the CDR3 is TGTGCCAGCAGCGTAAGCCCAGACAGCGGGGGTCTGAATGAGCAGTTCTTC.

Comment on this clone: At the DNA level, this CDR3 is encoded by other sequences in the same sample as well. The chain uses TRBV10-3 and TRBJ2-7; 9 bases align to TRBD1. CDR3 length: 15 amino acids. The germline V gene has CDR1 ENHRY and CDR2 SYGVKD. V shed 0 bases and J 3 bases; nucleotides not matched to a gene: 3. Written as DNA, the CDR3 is TGTGCCATCAGTGAGTCCGGACAGGGGAGCTACGAGCAGTACTTC. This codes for CAISESGQGSYEQYF.

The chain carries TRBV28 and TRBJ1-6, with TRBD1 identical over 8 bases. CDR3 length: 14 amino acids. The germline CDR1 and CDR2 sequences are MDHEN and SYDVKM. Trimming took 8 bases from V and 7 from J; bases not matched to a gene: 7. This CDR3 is CASFYRGDNSPLHF. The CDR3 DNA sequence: TGTGCCAGCTTTTACAGGGGGGACAATTCACCCCTCCACTTT.

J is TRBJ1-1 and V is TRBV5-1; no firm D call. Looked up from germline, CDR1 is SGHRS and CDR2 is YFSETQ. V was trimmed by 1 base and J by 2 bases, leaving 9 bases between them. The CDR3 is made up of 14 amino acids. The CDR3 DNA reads TGCGCCAGCAGCTTGCGCACAGATAACACTGAAGCTTTCTTT. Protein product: CASSLRTDNTEAFF.

The CDR3 region has the DNA TGTGCCAGTTTTCAGGGCTACACTGAAGCTTTCTTT. It encodes CASFQGYTEAFF. V is TRBV19 and J is TRBJ1-1; a possible D gene is TRBD1 (5 bases). V was trimmed by 8 bases and J by 3 bases, leaving 10 bases between them. Germline CDR1 is LNHDA and CDR2 is SQIVND (reference sequence). This CDR3 is built from 12 residues.

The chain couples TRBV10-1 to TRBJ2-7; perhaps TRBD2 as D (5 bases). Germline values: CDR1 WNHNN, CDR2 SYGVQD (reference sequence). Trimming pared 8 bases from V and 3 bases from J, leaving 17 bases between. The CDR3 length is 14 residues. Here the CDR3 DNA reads TGCGCCAGCTTCGGAACCCCAACTAGCTACGAGCAGTACGTC. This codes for CASFGTPTSYEQYV.

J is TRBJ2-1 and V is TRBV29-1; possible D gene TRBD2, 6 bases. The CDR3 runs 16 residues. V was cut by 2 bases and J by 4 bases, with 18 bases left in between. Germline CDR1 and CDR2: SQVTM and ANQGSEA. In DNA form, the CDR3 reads TGCAGCGTTGAATTTATTCGGGGGAAGGCTTACAATGAGCAGTTCTTC. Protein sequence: CSVEFIRGKAYNEQFF.